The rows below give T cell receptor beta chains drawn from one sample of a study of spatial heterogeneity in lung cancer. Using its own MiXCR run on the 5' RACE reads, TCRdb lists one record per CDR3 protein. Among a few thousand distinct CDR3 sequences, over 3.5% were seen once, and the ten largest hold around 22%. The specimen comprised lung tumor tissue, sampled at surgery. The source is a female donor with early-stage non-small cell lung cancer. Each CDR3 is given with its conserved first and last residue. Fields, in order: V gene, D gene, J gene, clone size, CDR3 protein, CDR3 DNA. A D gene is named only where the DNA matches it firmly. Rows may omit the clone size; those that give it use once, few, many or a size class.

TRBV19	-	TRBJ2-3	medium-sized	CASKTVLSTDTQYF	TGTGCCAGCAAGACAGTTCTAAGCACAGATACGCAGTATTTT
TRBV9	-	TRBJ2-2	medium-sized	CASSVALAAGQRELFF	TGTGCCAGCAGCGTAGCTTTAGCGGCTGGCCAGAGGGAGCTGTTTTTT
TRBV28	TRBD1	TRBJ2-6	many	CASIGTGISGANVLTF	TGTGCCAGTATAGGGACAGGAATCTCTGGGGCCAACGTCCTGACTTTC
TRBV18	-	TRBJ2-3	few	CASSPLLFQGLPTDTQYF	TGTGCCAGCTCACCACTCTTATTTCAGGGTCTCCCCACAGATACGCAGTATTTT
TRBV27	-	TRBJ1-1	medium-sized	CASSSTRYTEAFF	TGTGCCAGCAGTTCGACGAGGTACACTGAAGCTTTCTTT
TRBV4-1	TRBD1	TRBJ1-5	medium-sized	CASSQGTGDQPQHF	TGCGCCAGCAGCCAAGGGACAGGGGATCAGCCCCAGCATTTT
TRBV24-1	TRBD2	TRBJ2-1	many	CATSDLGGGQFF	TGTGCCACCAGTGATTTGGGCGGGGGGCAGTTCTTC
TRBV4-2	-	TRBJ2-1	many	CASNYLTGDEQFF	TGTGCCAGCAACTACCTAACGGGGGATGAGCAGTTCTTC
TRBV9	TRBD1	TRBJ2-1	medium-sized	CASSPRSGTAYNEQFF	TGTGCCAGCAGCCCCCGCAGTGGGACAGCGTACAATGAGCAGTTCTTC
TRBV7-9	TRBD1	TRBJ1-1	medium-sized	CASSTGQGLAEAFF	TGTGCCAGCAGCACCGGACAGGGGCTGGCTGAAGCTTTCTTT
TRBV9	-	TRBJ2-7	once	CASSVHDSSYEQYF	TGTGCCAGCAGCGTACATGATAGCTCCTACGAGCAGTACTTC
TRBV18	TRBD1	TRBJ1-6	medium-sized	CASSPPGTDNSPLHF	TGTGCCAGCTCACCCCCCGGGACAGACAATTCACCCCTCCACTTT
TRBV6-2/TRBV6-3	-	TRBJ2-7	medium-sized	CASSPHFARQYF	TGTGCCAGCAGTCCCCACTTCGCTCGGCAGTACTTC
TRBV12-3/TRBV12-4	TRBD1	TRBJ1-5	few	CASSTTGVTQHF	TGTGCCAGCAGCACGACAGGGGTCACCCAGCATTTT
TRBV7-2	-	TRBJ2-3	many	CASSSRTDTQYF	TGTGCCAGCAGCTCCAGAACAGATACGCAGTATTTT
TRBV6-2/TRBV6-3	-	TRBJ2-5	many	CASSPPEEETQYF	TGTGCCAGCAGCCCCCCGGAGGAAGAGACCCAGTACTTC
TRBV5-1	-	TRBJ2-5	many	CASSSNGVPETQYF	TGCGCCAGCAGCTCGAATGGGGTGCCAGAGACCCAGTACTTC
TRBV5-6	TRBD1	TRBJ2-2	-	CASSYRDRKTGELFF	TGTGCCAGCAGCTACCGGGACAGGAAGACCGGGGAGCTGTTTTTT
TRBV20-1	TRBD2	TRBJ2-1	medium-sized	CSARAGTSVFNEQFF	TGCAGTGCTAGAGCCGGGACTAGCGTTTTCAATGAGCAGTTCTTC
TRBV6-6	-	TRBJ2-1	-	CASSIAPAMEHEQFF	TGTGCCAGCAGTATCGCCCCGGCGATGGAGCATGAGCAGTTCTTC
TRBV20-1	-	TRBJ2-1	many	CSASPSRRNSYNEQFF	TGCAGTGCTAGCCCTTCGCGGAGGAACTCCTACAATGAGCAGTTCTTC
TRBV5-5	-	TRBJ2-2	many	CASRSWGKTGELFF	TGTGCCAGCAGATCGTGGGGGAAGACCGGGGAGCTGTTTTTT
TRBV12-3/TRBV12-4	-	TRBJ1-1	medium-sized	CASSRSGDTEAFF	TGTGCCAGCAGCCGCTCAGGGGACACTGAAGCTTTCTTT
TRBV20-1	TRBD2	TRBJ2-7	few	CSAFSGNAYEQYF	TGCAGTGCTTTCAGCGGGAACGCCTACGAGCAGTACTTC
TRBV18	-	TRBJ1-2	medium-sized	CASSPLRRDYGYTF	TGTGCCAGCTCACCACTAAGAAGGGACTATGGCTACACCTTC